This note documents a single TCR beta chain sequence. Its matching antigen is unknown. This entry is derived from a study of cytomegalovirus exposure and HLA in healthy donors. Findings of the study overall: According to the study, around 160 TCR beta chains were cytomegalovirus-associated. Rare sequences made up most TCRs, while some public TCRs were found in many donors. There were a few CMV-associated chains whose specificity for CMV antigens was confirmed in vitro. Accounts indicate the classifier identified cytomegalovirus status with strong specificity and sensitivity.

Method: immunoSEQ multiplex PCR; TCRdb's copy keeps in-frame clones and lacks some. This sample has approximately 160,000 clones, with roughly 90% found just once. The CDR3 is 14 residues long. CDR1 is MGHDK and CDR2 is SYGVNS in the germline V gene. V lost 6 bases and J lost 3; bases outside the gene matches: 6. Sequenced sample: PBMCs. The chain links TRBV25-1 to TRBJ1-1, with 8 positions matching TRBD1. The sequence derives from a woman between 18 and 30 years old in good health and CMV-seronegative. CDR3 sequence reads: CASRGQGGDTEAFF. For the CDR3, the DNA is TGTGCCAGCAGAGGACAGGGTGGGGACACTGAAGCTTTCTTT.